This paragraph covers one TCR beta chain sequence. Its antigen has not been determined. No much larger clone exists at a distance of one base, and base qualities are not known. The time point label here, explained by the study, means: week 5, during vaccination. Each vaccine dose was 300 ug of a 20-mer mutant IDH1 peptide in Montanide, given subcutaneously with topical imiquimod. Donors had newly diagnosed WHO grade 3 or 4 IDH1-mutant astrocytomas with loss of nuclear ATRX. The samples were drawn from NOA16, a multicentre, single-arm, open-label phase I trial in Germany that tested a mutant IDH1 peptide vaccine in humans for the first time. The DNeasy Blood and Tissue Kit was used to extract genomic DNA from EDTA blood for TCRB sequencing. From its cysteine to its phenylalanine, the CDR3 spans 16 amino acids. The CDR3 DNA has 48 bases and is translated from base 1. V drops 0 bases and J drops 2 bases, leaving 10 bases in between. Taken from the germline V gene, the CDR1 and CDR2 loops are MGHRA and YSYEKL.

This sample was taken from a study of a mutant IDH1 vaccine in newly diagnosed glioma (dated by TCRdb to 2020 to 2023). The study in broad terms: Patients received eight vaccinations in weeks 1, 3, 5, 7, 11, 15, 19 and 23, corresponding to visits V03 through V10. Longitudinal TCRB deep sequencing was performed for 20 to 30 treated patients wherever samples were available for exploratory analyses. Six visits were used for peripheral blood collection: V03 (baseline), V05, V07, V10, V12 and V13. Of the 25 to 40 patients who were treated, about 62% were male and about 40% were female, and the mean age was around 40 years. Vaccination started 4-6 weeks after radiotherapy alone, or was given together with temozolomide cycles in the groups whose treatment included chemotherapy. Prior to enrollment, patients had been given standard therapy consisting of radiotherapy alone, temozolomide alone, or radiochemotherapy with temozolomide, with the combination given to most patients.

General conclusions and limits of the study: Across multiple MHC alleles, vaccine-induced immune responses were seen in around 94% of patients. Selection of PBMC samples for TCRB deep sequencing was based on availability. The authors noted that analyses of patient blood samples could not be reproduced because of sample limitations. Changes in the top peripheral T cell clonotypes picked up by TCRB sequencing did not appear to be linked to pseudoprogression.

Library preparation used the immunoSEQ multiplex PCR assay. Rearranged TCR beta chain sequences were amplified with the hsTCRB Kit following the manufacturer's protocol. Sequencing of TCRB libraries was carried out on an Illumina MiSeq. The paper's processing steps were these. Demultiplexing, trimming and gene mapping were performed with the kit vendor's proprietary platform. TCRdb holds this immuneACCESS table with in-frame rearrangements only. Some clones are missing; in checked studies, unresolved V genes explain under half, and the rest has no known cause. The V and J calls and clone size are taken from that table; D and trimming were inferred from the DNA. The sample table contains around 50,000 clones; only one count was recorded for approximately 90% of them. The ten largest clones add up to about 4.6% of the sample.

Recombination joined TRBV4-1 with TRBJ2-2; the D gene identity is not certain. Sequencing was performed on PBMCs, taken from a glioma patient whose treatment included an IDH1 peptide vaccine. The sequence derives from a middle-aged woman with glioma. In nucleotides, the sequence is TGCGCCAGCAGCCAAGAGAAGGGCCGCAACACCGGGGAGCTGTTTTTT. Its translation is CASSQEKGRNTGELFF.